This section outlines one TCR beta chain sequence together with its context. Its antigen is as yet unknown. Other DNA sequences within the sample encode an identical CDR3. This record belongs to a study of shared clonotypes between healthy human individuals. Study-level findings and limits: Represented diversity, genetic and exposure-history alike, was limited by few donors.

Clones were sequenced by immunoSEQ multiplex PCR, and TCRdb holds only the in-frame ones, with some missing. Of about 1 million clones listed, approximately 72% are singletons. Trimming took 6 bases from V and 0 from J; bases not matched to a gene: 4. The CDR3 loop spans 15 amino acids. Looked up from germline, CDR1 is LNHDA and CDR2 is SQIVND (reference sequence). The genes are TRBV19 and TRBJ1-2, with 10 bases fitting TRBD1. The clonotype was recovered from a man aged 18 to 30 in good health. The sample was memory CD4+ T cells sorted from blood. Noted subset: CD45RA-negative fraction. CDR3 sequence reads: CASSRQGASNYGYTF. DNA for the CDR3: TGTGCCAGTAGCAGACAGGGGGCTTCTAACTATGGCTACACCTTC.